This T cell receptor beta chain was observed in a study of T cells after yellow fever vaccination. For the study at large: Fractions of low cell number were prepared using SMART-Seq v4 Ultra Low Input. Study findings and constraints: Contaminants from the bulk population, in the form of abundant clonotypes, could be found in FACS-sorted repertoires. Booster samples showed a return of most primary-vaccination clones (roughly 96% CD4, 85% to 90% CD8).

In its sample, this clonotype was seen many times. Its antigen is unidentified. Per germline, CDR1 SGHTA and CDR2 FQGNSA. The CDR3 loop spans 13 amino acids. Between the trimmed V and J ends, which lost 4 bases and 4 bases, there was a span of 11 bases. One entry per CDR3 protein results from TCRdb running MiXCR on the 5' RACE reads. The sample holds approximately 300,000 distinct CDR3 sequences; about 10% are singletons and the top ten take around 3.2%. The gene calls are TRBV7-2 and TRBJ2-7, with D unresolved. The origin of this receptor is a man between 18 and 35 years old who received the YFV17D yellow fever vaccine. Sequenced here: CD4+ T cells sorted from PBMCs, sampled 45 days after the yellow fever booster vaccination. CDR3 sequence reads: CASSSGWLYEQYF. The CDR3 DNA reads TGTGCCAGCAGCTCCGGTTGGTTATACGAGCAGTACTTC.